These 21 T cell receptor beta chains came from one sample sequenced in a study of early T cells in non-severe SARS-CoV-2 infection. TCRdb re-called the 5' RACE reads through MiXCR, storing one row per CDR3 protein. The sample carries 50,000 or so distinct CDR3 sequences, roughly 13% recorded once. The material sequenced was whole blood. These receptors all stem from an adult who was a healthcare worker with PCR-confirmed SARS-CoV-2 infection or an uninfected control (not recorded which).

The CDR3 DNA sequence: TGTGCCAGCAGCCAAACGGGTAGCACTGAAGCTTTCTTT. Protein product: CASSQTGSTEAFF. The chain recombines TRBV2 with TRBJ1-1; D is ambiguous. The V end lost 6 bases, the J end lost 4 bases, and 12 bases lay between the germline ends. CDR3 length equals 13 residues. Germline-derived CDR1 and CDR2 are SNHLY and FYNNEI.

The chain is built from TRBV29-1 and TRBJ2-4; D is undetermined. The germline V gene encodes CDR1 SQVTM and CDR2 ANQGSEA. Trimming shortened V by 4 bases and J by 2 bases, and 3 bases separated the two germline ends. The CDR3 is 11 amino acids. In DNA, the CDR3 is TGCAGCGTTGGGTCCAAAAACATTCAGTACTTC. Protein: CSVGSKNIQYF.

This clonotype was picked up many times. This chain connects TRBV5-5 to TRBJ1-1, with D unresolved. In germline, CDR1 is SGHKS, CDR2 YYEKEE (reference sequence). This CDR3 is 14 amino acids long. V was cut by 1 base and J by 1 base, with 8 bases left in between. The DNA of the CDR3 is TGTGCCAGCAGCTTGTGGTTATCGAACACTGAAGCTTTCTTT. Protein: CASSLWLSNTEAFF.

This clonotype appeared many times. The gene calls are TRBV11-2 and TRBJ1-2; 11 bases agree with TRBD1. In germline, CDR1 is SGHAT, CDR2 FQNNGV. The V segment lost 3 bases and the J segment 1 base; nucleotides outside the gene matches: 10. CDR3 length: 18 residues. CDR3 protein: CASSFSLPGTGGNYGYTF. The CDR3 DNA sequence: TGTGCCAGCAGCTTTAGTTTACCCGGGACAGGGGGTAACTATGGCTACACCTTC.

Ten or more counts support this clonotype. The chain is built from TRBV6-2 or TRBV6-3 and TRBJ2-2; 8 bases align to TRBD1. Unmatched junction bases numbered 8, after V lost 4 bases and J lost 1 base. The CDR3 runs to 17 residues. Germline values: CDR1 MNHEY, CDR2 SVGEGT. DNA of the CDR3: TGTGCCAGCAGTTTAATCCGAGGGACAGGGAACACCGGGGAGCTGTTTTTT. Its translation: CASSLIRGTGNTGELFF.

This clonotype has a count of ten or more. The chain employs TRBV12-3 or TRBV12-4 and TRBJ1-6, with unresolved D. Trimming took off 3 bases at V and 7 bases at J, with 10 bases between the two ends. CDR3 size: 14 residues. Here the CDR3 reads CASSFFVNNSPLHF. DNA of the CDR3: TGTGCCAGCAGTTTCTTTGTAAACAATTCACCCCTCCACTTT.

This clonotype was picked up many times. The gene calls are TRBV11-2 and TRBJ1-1; TRBD1 agrees at 8 bases. This CDR3 is 18 amino acids long. V shed 1 base, J shed 2 bases, and the junction held 12 bases outside the gene matches. CDR1 SGHAT and CDR2 FQNNGV come from the germline V gene. The CDR3 loop reads CASSLVGELTGANTEAFF. CDR3 in DNA: TGTGCCAGCAGCTTAGTTGGGGAATTGACAGGGGCTAACACTGAAGCTTTCTTT.

As concerns this clonotype: A read error is possible here, since a much larger clone lies one base away. V gene TRBV12-3 or TRBV12-4 combines with J gene TRBJ2-5; 8 positions agree with TRBD1. The CDR3 spans 14 residues. J was trimmed by 2 bases and V by 7 bases; bases with no gene match: 6. The CDR3 here is CASNPYRGQETQYF. The DNA for the CDR3 is TGTGCCAGCAATCCTTACAGGGGGCAAGAGACCCAGTACTTC.

J is TRBJ2-1 and V is TRBV20-1; the match to TRBD2 covers 13 bases. CDR1 is DFQATT and CDR2 is SNEGSKA in the germline V gene (reference sequence). The CDR3 runs 14 residues. After removal of 5 bases from V and 7 bases from J, the junction contained 5 bases not matched to a gene. DNA for the CDR3: TGCAGTGCTCAACTAGCGGGAGGGGGGAATGAGCAGTTCTTC. This gives the protein CSAQLAGGGNEQFF.

The chain links TRBV29-1 to TRBJ2-7; 9 bases are a match to TRBD1. V shed 6 bases, J shed 4 bases, and the junction held 10 bases outside the gene matches. CDR3 size: 14 residues. Germline CDR1 is SQVTM and CDR2 is ANQGSEA. The DNA for the CDR3 is TGCAGCGTCGGGTCCGGGACAGGGCGTTACGAGCAGTACTTC. Amino acid sequence: CSVGSGTGRYEQYF.

Many counts were recorded for this clonotype. The chain has TRBV29-1 and TRBJ2-5, with D hard to call. The V gene's germline CDR1 is SQVTM and CDR2 ANQGSEA. CDR3 length equals 12 residues. With 6 bases removed from V and 1 base from J, the gap between germline ends came to 9 bases. CDR3 loop: CSVAGTQETQYF. Written as DNA, the CDR3 is TGCAGCGTCGCTGGAACCCAAGAGACCCAGTACTTC.

About this clonotype itself: A much more abundant neighbour one base away suggests this may be a read error. This chain connects TRBV20-1 to TRBJ1-1, with D uncertain. The CDR3 is made up of 13 amino acids. Trimming pared 2 bases from V and 3 bases from J, leaving 10 bases between. Germline V gene lookup returns CDR1 DFQATT and CDR2 SNEGSKA (reference sequence). The CDR3 sequence is CSARQRWDTEAFF. The DNA of the CDR3 is TGCAGTGCTAGACAGAGGTGGGACACTGAAGCTTTCTTT.

As regards this clonotype: One junction end disagrees with the germline gene, perhaps due to a read error. CDR3 residues: CASSFFGRVPNF. For the CDR3, the DNA is TGTGCCAGCAGTTTTTTTGGCAGGGTGCCGAACTTC. This chain joins TRBV28 and TRBJ2-7; TRBD1 is a possible D gene (5 bases). The CDR3 totals 12 residues. The germline V gene has CDR1 MDHEN and CDR2 SYDVKM.

The chain recombines TRBV29-1 with TRBJ2-3; D gene ambiguous. The CDR3 contains 11 residues. V lost 7 bases to trimming and J lost 4 bases, with 9 bases between them. Germline V gene lookup returns CDR1 SQVTM and CDR2 ANQGSEA. CDR3 residues: CSAQDADTQYF. CDR3 nucleotides: TGCAGCGCCCAAGACGCAGATACGCAGTATTTT.

This clonotype occurred a few times. The V gene is TRBV6-5, the J gene TRBJ2-3, with TRBD2 identical over 7 bases. The CDR3 extends over 15 amino acids. J lost 3 bases, V lost 7 bases, and 10 bases had no gene match. CDR1 is MNHEY, CDR2 SVGAGI, per germline. In DNA, the CDR3 is TGTGCCAGCAACGGGGGGACGGATCAGACAGATACGCAGTATTTT. The encoded protein is CASNGGTDQTDTQYF.

This clonotype appeared a few times. The rearrangement links TRBV28 to TRBJ2-2; 7 bases fit TRBD1. The junction had 3 bases not matched to a gene; V was cut back by 3 bases and J by 5 bases. CDR3 length: 14 amino acids. Germline loops: CDR1 MDHEN, CDR2 SYDVKM. As DNA, the CDR3 is TGTGCCAGCAGTTTCACAGGGGAGACCGGGGAGCTGTTTTTT. This encodes CASSFTGETGELFF.

In its sample, this clonotype was seen a few times. J is TRBJ2-5 and V is TRBV15; D not resolved. This CDR3 spans 15 amino acids. With 0 bases removed from V and 0 bases from J, the gap between germline ends came to 8 bases. Germline-derived CDR1 and CDR2 are LNHNV and YYDKDF (reference sequence). This CDR3 is CATSRDRHNQETQYF. Written as DNA, the CDR3 is TGTGCCACCAGCAGAGATCGGCACAACCAAGAGACCCAGTACTTC.

This chain uses TRBV20-1 with TRBJ1-3; D is possibly TRBD1 (5 bases). Germline values: CDR1 DFQATT, CDR2 SNEGSKA (reference sequence). This CDR3 spans 14 amino acids. V shed 2 bases and J shed 0 bases, with 8 bases lying between them. The CDR3 loop reads CSARTTVSGNTIYF. CDR3 coding DNA: TGCAGTGCTAGAACGACAGTCTCTGGAAACACCATATATTTT.

V gene TRBV20-1 combines with J gene TRBJ2-1; 11 positions match TRBD2. The germline V gene has CDR1 DFQATT and CDR2 SNEGSKA (reference sequence). V shed 0 bases and J 10 bases; nucleotides not matched to a gene: 11. The CDR3 is 16 amino acids. The CDR3 DNA reads as TGCAGTGCTAGAGATAAGGCTAGCGGGAGGAGGAACGAGCAGTTCTTC. Protein product: CSARDKASGRRNEQFF.

This clonotype was observed many times. The chain links TRBV5-1 to TRBJ2-7, with 7 bases lining up with TRBD1. The trim removed 2 bases at V and 2 bases at J, leaving 4 bases unmatched. Germline-derived CDR1 and CDR2 are SGHRS and YFSETQ. The CDR3 length is 14 residues. DNA for the CDR3: TGCGCCAGCAGCTTACTTGGGACAGCCTACGAGCAGTACTTC. Translated, it gives CASSLLGTAYEQYF.

This clonotype was counted at least ten times. V and J are TRBV3-1 and TRBJ1-6; no firm D call. The CDR3 contains 14 residues. The germline V gene has CDR1 LGHDT and CDR2 YNNKEL (reference sequence). Trimming took off 1 base at V and 7 bases at J, with 8 bases between the two ends. The CDR3 loop reads CASSQVATNSPLHF. In DNA, the CDR3 is TGTGCCAGCAGCCAAGTCGCTACGAATTCACCCCTCCACTTT.